Listed here are 23 T cell receptor beta chains from one sample, sequenced in a study of T-cell reconstitution after alpha-beta-depleted transplantation in children. Using unique molecular identifiers, the investigators prepared the TCRbeta library. TCRdb re-analysed the PCR reads in MiXCR, keeping a single row per CDR3 protein. The sample includes a few hundred thousand distinct CDR3 sequences, roughly 13% of them seen just once. Sequenced here: PBMCs, mostly from graft donor cells, sampled 360 days after TCRalphabeta/CD19-depleted stem cell transplant. Receptors were obtained from a male patient under 18 who had a stem cell transplant for acute myeloid leukemia, so the T cells may come from the graft donor.

In its sample, this clonotype was seen a few times. CDR3 amino acids: CASSYSGFGQREHNEQFF. The CDR3 region has the DNA TGTGCCAGCAGTTACTCGGGGTTCGGACAGCGGGAGCACAATGAGCAGTTCTTC. This chain uses TRBV6-5 with TRBJ2-1; 8 bases fit TRBD2. CDR1 is MNHEY, CDR2 SVGAGI, per germline. The CDR3 loop spans 18 amino acids. J gave up 5 bases and V 0 bases, and 12 bases lay outside the gene matches.

This clonotype was seen at least ten times. The rearrangement uses TRBV28 and TRBJ2-7, with D tentatively TRBD2 (6 bases). Trimming took off 5 bases at V and 2 bases at J, with 13 bases between the two ends. Germline values: CDR1 MDHEN, CDR2 SYDVKM. The CDR3 consists of 14 residues. This chain's CDR3 is CASSPTGLPYEQYF. The CDR3 nucleotides read TGTGCCAGCAGTCCCACCGGACTACCCTACGAGCAGTACTTC.

A few counts support this clonotype. The chain is built from TRBV28 and TRBJ2-1; no clear D. This CDR3 has 14 residues. Germline CDR1 reads MDHEN; CDR2 reads SYDVKM. V was clipped by 3 bases and J by 2 bases, with 8 bases between them. The CDR3 DNA reads TGTGCCAGCAGTTTGGTGGTGCCCTACAATGAGCAGTTCTTC. Its translation is CASSLVVPYNEQFF.

The V gene is TRBV20-1, the J gene TRBJ2-1; 7 nucleotides line up with TRBD1. The CDR3 extends over 14 amino acids. Trimming removed 5 bases from V and 2 bases from J; junction bases left unmatched: 6. Germline CDR1 DFQATT, CDR2 SNEGSKA (reference sequence). The CDR3 region has the DNA TGCAGTGCTGCCCGACAGGGCGCCTACAATGAGCAGTTCTTC. This encodes CSAARQGAYNEQFF.

This clonotype was observed at least ten times. The chain combines TRBV25-1 with TRBJ2-5, with a weak D call TRBD2 (6 bases). Germline V gene sequence: CDR1 MGHDK, CDR2 SYGVNS. V lost 1 base and J lost 4, with 13 bases in between. This CDR3 is 15 amino acids long. Here the CDR3 reads CASSEWLGGPETQYF. CDR3 DNA: TGTGCCAGCAGTGAATGGCTGGGGGGTCCAGAGACCCAGTACTTC.

This clonotype has more than one count but fewer than ten. The chain combines TRBV20-1 with TRBJ2-7, with D possibly matching TRBD2 (5 bases). The CDR3 length is 16 residues. Between the trimmed V and J ends, which lost 0 bases and 1 base, there was a span of 16 bases. Germline-derived CDR1 and CDR2 are DFQATT and SNEGSKA (reference sequence). The CDR3 sequence is CSARDYGGLVSYEQYF. DNA of the CDR3: TGCAGTGCTAGAGATTATGGCGGGTTAGTGTCCTACGAGCAGTACTTC.

This clonotype has only a few counts. This rearrangement joins TRBV12-3 or TRBV12-4 to TRBJ2-1; TRBD2 might be the D (6 bases). V was pared by 3 bases and J by 6 bases, with 12 bases between. The CDR3 runs 14 residues. Here the CDR3 reads CASSLLASGNEQFF. In nucleotides, the CDR3 is TGTGCCAGCAGTTTGCTAGCGTCCGGCAATGAGCAGTTCTTC.

This clonotype was seen a handful of times. The V call is TRBV29-1, the J call TRBJ2-2; the match to TRBD1 covers 7 bases. J lost 6 bases, V lost 7 bases, and 5 bases had no gene match. There are 12 residues in the CDR3. From germline, CDR1 is SQVTM and CDR2 ANQGSEA. The CDR3 loop reads CSARTGPGELFF. CDR3 DNA: TGCAGCGCCCGGACAGGACCCGGGGAGCTGTTTTTT.

The chain employs TRBV20-1 and TRBJ2-7, with TRBD1 matching 9 bases. Per germline, CDR1 DFQATT and CDR2 SNEGSKA (reference sequence). The junction had 11 bases not matched to a gene; V was cut back by 4 bases and J by 7 bases. The CDR3 loop spans 14 amino acids. The CDR3 coding sequence is TGCAGTGCTACCGGGACAGGGTCCGGCTGGGAGCAGTACTTC. As protein: CSATGTGSGWEQYF.

The chain carries TRBV10-3 and TRBJ2-7; 10 bases are shared with TRBD2. Germline-derived CDR1 and CDR2 are ENHRY and SYGVKD. The CDR3 has 15 amino acids. Unmatched junction bases numbered 7, after V lost 8 bases and J lost 0 bases. The CDR3 protein is CAIRGAGGSSYEQYF. The CDR3 nucleotides read TGTGCCATCCGGGGAGCGGGAGGGAGCTCCTACGAGCAGTACTTC.

This clonotype turned up a few times. This rearrangement joins TRBV5-6 to TRBJ2-2; TRBD2 might be the D (5 bases). V lost 4 bases and J lost 5, with 9 bases in between. In germline, CDR1 is SGHDT, CDR2 YYEEEE. The CDR3 is made up of 13 amino acids. The CDR3 region has the DNA TGTGCCAGCAGCGGTGGGAGAACCGGGGAGCTGTTTTTT. Its protein is CASSGGRTGELFF.

Only a few counts were recorded for this clonotype. The chain employs TRBV4-3 and TRBJ2-1; D is unclear. The CDR3 contains 15 residues. The V gene's germline CDR1 is LGHNA and CDR2 YSLEER. The germline V and J ends were trimmed by 1 base and 9 bases, with 16 bases remaining between them. The CDR3 region is CASSQASNRVTEQFF. CDR3 bases: TGCGCCAGCAGCCAAGCATCTAACCGGGTGACTGAGCAGTTCTTC.

This chain joins TRBV6-1 and TRBJ2-1; 9 bases line up with TRBD2. Germline CDR1 and CDR2: MNHNS and SASEGT. With 7 bases clipped from V and 9 bases from J, the junction kept 16 bases outside the gene matches. The CDR3 is 16 residues long. The CDR3 protein is CASTPLGVAGASEQFF. CDR3 nucleotides: TGTGCCAGCACCCCTTTAGGGGTAGCGGGAGCGAGTGAGCAGTTCTTC.

The rearrangement joins TRBV6-5 to TRBJ2-5; D may be TRBD2 (6 bases). CDR3 length: 16 residues. Trimming pared 2 bases from V and 2 bases from J, leaving 15 bases between. Germline V gene sequence: CDR1 MNHEY, CDR2 SVGAGI. DNA for the CDR3: TGTGCCAGCAGTTACAGATCAGCGGGCCCACAAGAGACCCAGTACTTC. This codes for CASSYRSAGPQETQYF.

This clonotype has ten or more counts. V and J are TRBV29-1 and TRBJ2-3; no clear D. CDR3 length: 12 residues. CDR1 is SQVTM and CDR2 is ANQGSEA in the germline V gene. V was cut by 7 bases and J by 1 base, with 9 bases left in between. The CDR3 loop reads CSAEAGTDTQYF. In nucleotides, the CDR3 is TGCAGCGCCGAGGCGGGCACAGATACGCAGTATTTT.

This clonotype has ten or more counts. The chain links TRBV11-1 to TRBJ2-7; the D is unclear. This CDR3 is 13 amino acids long. Germline-derived CDR1 and CDR2 are SGHAT and FQDESV (reference sequence). V was pared by 5 bases and J by 2 bases, with 10 bases between. The CDR3 loop reads CASSLDPPYEQYF. The DNA for the CDR3 is TGTGCCAGCAGCCTGGACCCGCCCTACGAGCAGTACTTC.

Comment on this clonotype: One junction end disagrees with the germline gene, perhaps due to a read error. The J gene is TRBJ2-7, the V gene TRBV5-1; possible D gene TRBD1, 5 bases. The CDR3 totals 13 residues. The V gene's germline CDR1 is SGHRS and CDR2 YFSETQ. CDR3 DNA: TGCGCCAGCAGCTTGGTAGGGGCCTACGAGCGGTACTTC. As protein: CASSLVGAYERYF.

This clonotype appeared many times. The chain employs TRBV5-1 and TRBJ2-2; maybe TRBD1 (5 bases). This CDR3 spans 15 amino acids. The germline V gene has CDR1 SGHRS and CDR2 YFSETQ. Trimming pared 2 bases from V and 1 base from J, leaving 9 bases between. The CDR3 DNA reads TGCGCCAGCAGCTTTCTACAGGTGAACACCGGGGAGCTGTTTTTT. Encoded protein: CASSFLQVNTGELFF.

The rearrangement links TRBV6-5 to TRBJ2-3; tentatively, D is TRBD2 (6 bases). Germline V gene data show CDR1 as MNHEY and CDR2 as SVGAGI. The CDR3 sequence is 15 residues long. V was clipped by 0 bases and J by 3 bases, with 10 bases between them. Written as DNA, the CDR3 is TGTGCCAGCAGTTACTCGCCTAGCGTGACAGATACGCAGTATTTT. It is translated as CASSYSPSVTDTQYF.

Ten or more counts support this clonotype. The rearrangement joins TRBV28 to TRBJ2-3; D may be TRBD1 (6 bases). Germline assignment: CDR1 MDHEN and CDR2 SYDVKM. V dropped 5 bases and J dropped 0 bases, with 15 bases sitting between them. This CDR3 spans 16 amino acids. The CDR3 DNA is TGTGCCAGCAGTGTCGGACGGACAGCTAGCACAGATACGCAGTATTTT. This encodes CASSVGRTASTDTQYF. Variable domain in full (rest from reference TRBV28 and TRBJ2-3): DVKVTQSSRYLVKRTGEKVFLECVQDMDHENMFWYRQDPGLGLRLIYFSYDVKMKEKGDIPEGYSVSREKKERFSLILESASTNQTSMYLCASSVGRTASTDTQYFGPGTRLTVL.

This clonotype was counted only a few times. The rearrangement links TRBV7-9 to TRBJ2-5, with 12 bases matching TRBD1. The CDR3 length is 17 residues. J lost 1 base, V lost 4 bases, and 7 bases had no gene match. Germline V gives CDR1 SEHNR, CDR2 FQNEAQ (reference sequence). Here the CDR3 DNA reads TGTGCCAGCAGCTCCCTCCGGGGACAGGGGGCCCAAGAGACCCAGTACTTC. Translated, it gives CASSSLRGQGAQETQYF. Full variable domain (missing parts from reference TRBV7-9 and TRBJ2-5): DTGVSQNPRHKITKRGQNVTFRCDPISEHNRLYWYRQTLGQGPEFLTYFQNEAQLEKSRLLSDRFSAERPKGSFSTLEIQRTEQGDSAMYLCASSSLRGQGAQETQYFGPGTRLLVL.

In its sample, this clonotype was seen a few times. A read error may account for a junction end that differs from germline. The V call is TRBV7-7, the J call TRBJ2-7; 9 bases align to TRBD1. This CDR3 has 15 amino acids. Germline V CDR1 and CDR2: SSHAT, FNYEAQ (reference sequence). CDR3: CASSLEGQGPFEQYF. Here the CDR3 DNA reads TGTGCTAGCAGCCTAGAGGGACAGGGACCCTTCGAGCAGTACTTC.

The rearrangement links TRBV7-9 to TRBJ2-2; maybe TRBD2 (5 bases). The CDR3 length is 16 residues. Germline V gene lookup returns CDR1 SEHNR and CDR2 FQNEAQ (reference sequence). V was trimmed by 1 base and J by 2 bases, leaving 11 bases between them. CDR3 protein: CASSLVLTGNTGELFF. For the CDR3, the DNA is TGTGCCAGCAGCTTAGTCTTAACGGGAAACACCGGGGAGCTGTTTTTT.